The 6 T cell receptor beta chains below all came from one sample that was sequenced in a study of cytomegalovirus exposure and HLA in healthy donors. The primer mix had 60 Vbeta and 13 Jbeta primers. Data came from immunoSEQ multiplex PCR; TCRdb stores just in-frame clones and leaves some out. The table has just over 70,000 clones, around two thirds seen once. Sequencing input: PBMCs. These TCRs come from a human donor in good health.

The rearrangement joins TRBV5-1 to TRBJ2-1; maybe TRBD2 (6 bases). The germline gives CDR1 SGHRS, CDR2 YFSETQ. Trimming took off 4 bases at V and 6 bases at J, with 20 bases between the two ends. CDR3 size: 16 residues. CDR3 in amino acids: CASSRSPDLARNEQFF. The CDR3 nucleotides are TGCGCCAGCAGCAGGTCCCCCGACCTAGCGCGCAATGAGCAGTTCTTC.

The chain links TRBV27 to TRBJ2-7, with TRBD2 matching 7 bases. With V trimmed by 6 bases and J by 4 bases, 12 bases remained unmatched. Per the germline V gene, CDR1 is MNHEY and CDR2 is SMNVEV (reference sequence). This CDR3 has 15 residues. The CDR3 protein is CASRAWGGNRYEQYF. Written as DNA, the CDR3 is TGTGCCAGCAGAGCCTGGGGGGGGAATAGGTACGAGCAGTACTTC.

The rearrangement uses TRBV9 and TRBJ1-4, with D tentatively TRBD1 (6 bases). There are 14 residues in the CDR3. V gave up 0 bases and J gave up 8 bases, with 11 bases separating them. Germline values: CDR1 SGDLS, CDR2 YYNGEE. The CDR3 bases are TGTGCCAGCAGCGTAGGAGGCACAGGGGAAAAACTGTTTTTT. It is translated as CASSVGGTGEKLFF.

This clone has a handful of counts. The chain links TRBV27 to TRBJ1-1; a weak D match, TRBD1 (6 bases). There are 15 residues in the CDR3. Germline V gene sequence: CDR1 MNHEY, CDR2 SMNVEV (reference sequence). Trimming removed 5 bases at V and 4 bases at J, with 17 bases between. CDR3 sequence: CASSPRQDVSTEAFF. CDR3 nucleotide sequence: TGTGCCAGCAGTCCCCGACAGGACGTTAGCACTGAAGCTTTCTTT.

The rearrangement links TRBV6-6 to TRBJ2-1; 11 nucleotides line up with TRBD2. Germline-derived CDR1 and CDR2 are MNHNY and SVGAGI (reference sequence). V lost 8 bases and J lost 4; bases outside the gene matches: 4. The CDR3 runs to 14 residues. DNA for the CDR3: TGTGCCAGCGAAGGGACTAGCGGATACAATGAGCAGTTCTTC. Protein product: CASEGTSGYNEQFF.

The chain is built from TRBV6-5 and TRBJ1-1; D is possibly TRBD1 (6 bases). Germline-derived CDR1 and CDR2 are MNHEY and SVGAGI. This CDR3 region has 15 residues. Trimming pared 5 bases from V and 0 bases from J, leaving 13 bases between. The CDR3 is CASSRADSLNTEAFF. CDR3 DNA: TGTGCCAGCAGTCGGGCGGACAGTTTGAACACTGAAGCTTTCTTT.